This T cell receptor beta chain was observed in a study of T cell responses to AZD1222 COVID-19 vaccine. About this clone: Its antigen is unidentified.

Sequencing was performed with immunoSEQ multiplex PCR; in TCRdb, only in-frame clones are kept and a portion is missing. This repertoire shows around 52,000 clones, about 86% found once; its top ten account for over 15%. Broader study findings: Spike-specific TCR breadth and depth went up after people got two AZD1222 doses. Unmutated variant regions reportedly attract nearly half of all spike-specific TCRs. In a largely white British group with more females than males, clonal diversity was possibly underestimated.

The CDR3 has 13 residues. Between the trimmed V and J ends, which lost 2 bases and 7 bases, there was a span of 8 bases. The gene calls are TRBV12-3 or TRBV12-4 and TRBJ2-2, with D uncertain. The receptor was derived from an adult in good health. The sample was peripheral blood, taken on day 0 of AZD1222 vaccination. CDR3 nucleotides: TGTGCCAGCAGTTTATCTGCGATCGGGGAGCTGTTTTTT. Translating it yields CASSLSAIGELFF.